Below, 23 T cell receptor beta chains from the same sample are listed, as sequenced in a study of cytomegalovirus exposure and HLA in healthy donors. The primer mix had 60 Vbeta and 13 Jbeta primers. Profiled with immunoSEQ multiplex PCR; TCRdb holds only in-frame clones, not every one. The sample carries about 160,000 clones, around 84% recorded once. The sequencing input was PBMCs. These receptors came from a woman in her thirties or forties in good health and CMV-seronegative.

This chain uses TRBV4-1 with TRBJ2-5, with no clear D. From germline, CDR1 is MGHRA and CDR2 YSYEKL. The CDR3 is 14 amino acids. V lost 2 bases to trimming and J lost 2 bases, with 9 bases between them. This chain's CDR3 is CASSQQQPQETQYF. The CDR3 DNA reads as TGCGCCAGCAGCCAACAACAACCACAAGAGACCCAGTACTTC.

This clone was seen only once. This sequence joins TRBV25-1 and TRBJ2-5; 13 bases are shared with TRBD2. This CDR3 comprises 14 residues. J was trimmed by 8 bases and V by 5 bases; bases with no gene match: 5. From germline, CDR1 is MGHDK and CDR2 SYGVNS. In nucleotides, the CDR3 is TGTGCCAGCAGTTCTACTAGCGGGGGGGGTACCCAGTACTTC. Protein: CASSSTSGGGTQYF.

The V gene is TRBV4-1, the J gene TRBJ2-6, with unresolved D. The V gene's germline CDR1 is MGHRA and CDR2 YSYEKL. CDR3 length: 17 amino acids. V gave up 5 bases and J gave up 2 bases, with 16 bases separating them. CDR3 sequence (DNA): TGCGCCAGCAGCAAAGCCACATTCCCCCCTGGGGCCAACGTCCTGACTTTC. Protein product: CASSKATFPPGANVLTF.

This clone was observed a single time. The chain joins TRBV10-2 to TRBJ2-4; 8 bases fit TRBD2. V shed 0 bases and J 5 bases; nucleotides not matched to a gene: 3. Per germline, CDR1 WSHSY and CDR2 SAAADI. The CDR3 has 15 amino acids. The CDR3: CASSESAGVQNIQYF. CDR3 sequence (DNA): TGCGCCAGCAGTGAGTCAGCGGGGGTACAAAACATTCAGTACTTC.

This chain connects TRBV9 to TRBJ1-4; 8 bases align to TRBD1. The CDR3 extends over 15 amino acids. After removal of 3 bases from V and 8 bases from J, the junction contained 9 bases not matched to a gene. Germline V lookup: CDR1 SGDLS, CDR2 YYNGEE. The CDR3 DNA is TGTGCCAGCAGCGCCCTCGGACAGGGACGAGAAAAACTGTTTTTT. Translated, it gives CASSALGQGREKLFF. Drawing the rest from reference TRBV9 and TRBJ1-4, the complete variable domain is DSGVTQTPKHLITATGQRVTLRCSPRSGDLSVYWYQQSLDQGLQFLIQYYNGEERAKGNILERFSAQQFPDLHSELNLSSLELGDSALYFCASSALGQGREKLFFGSGTQLSVL.

DNA for the CDR3: TGTGCCACAGGTTTAGGAGGGGGGGTGCCGAATGAGCAGTTCTTC. Translating it yields CATGLGGGVPNEQFF. The J gene is TRBJ2-1, the V gene TRBV28; D possibly corresponds to TRBD2 (7 bases). CDR1 and CDR2 from the germline V gene are MDHEN and SYDVKM. The CDR3 totals 15 residues. Trimming shortened V by 10 bases and J by 7 bases, and 23 bases separated the two germline ends.

The chain employs TRBV5-6 and TRBJ1-2; D is possibly TRBD1 (6 bases). V lost 1 base and J 5 bases, leaving 15 bases between the germline ends. In germline, CDR1 is SGHDT, CDR2 YYEEEE. The CDR3 is made up of 15 amino acids. CDR3 DNA: TGTGCCAGCAGCTTGAGGGACATTAGGACGTATGGCTACACCTTC. Encoded protein: CASSLRDIRTYGYTF.

This chain links TRBV19 with TRBJ1-3; the match to TRBD1 covers 7 bases. Germline loops: CDR1 LNHDA, CDR2 SQIVND (reference sequence). The V segment lost 6 bases and the J segment 2 bases; nucleotides outside the gene matches: 4. This CDR3 region has 14 residues. CDR3 protein: CASRLQGTGNTIYF. CDR3 nucleotide sequence: TGTGCCAGTAGACTACAGGGGACTGGAAACACCATATATTTT.

The chain carries TRBV10-2 and TRBJ1-2; TRBD1 matches at 7 bases. The CDR3 spans 15 residues. V lost 3 bases and J lost 4; bases outside the gene matches: 8. Germline assignment: CDR1 WSHSY and CDR2 SAAADI. The DNA of the CDR3 is TGCGCCAGCAGTGATTCGGGACAGCTAGCCTATGGCTACACCTTC. As protein: CASSDSGQLAYGYTF.

The rearrangement links TRBV6-5 to TRBJ1-1, with TRBD1 identical over 7 bases. The V gene end was trimmed by 4 bases and the J gene end by 6 bases; junction bases not matched to a gene: 5. Looked up from germline, CDR1 is MNHEY and CDR2 is SVGAGI. This CDR3 contains 13 residues. The CDR3 region is CASSSRGTPEAFF. CDR3 DNA: TGTGCCAGCAGTTCCAGGGGGACCCCTGAAGCTTTCTTT.

This chain uses TRBV9 with TRBJ2-7, with D maybe TRBD2 (7 bases). This CDR3 has 17 amino acids. The germline V and J ends were trimmed by 4 bases and 1 base, with 21 bases remaining between them. Germline V gene data show CDR1 as SGDLS and CDR2 as YYNGEE. CDR3 region: CASSFHPGGPYSYEQYF. CDR3 bases: TGTGCCAGCAGCTTTCACCCCGGGGGGCCCTATTCCTACGAGCAGTACTTC.

V usage is TRBV7-3 and J usage is TRBJ2-3; a weak D match, TRBD1 (8 bases). CDR1 is SGHTA and CDR2 is FQGTGA in the germline V gene. The CDR3 covers 16 residues. V lost 6 bases, J lost 5 bases, and 21 bases lay in between. The CDR3 nucleotides are TGTGCCAGCAGACCCTTTACGGACAGGGAGGGAGATACGCAGTATTTT. Its translation: CASRPFTDREGDTQYF.

A single count supports this clone. The rearrangement links TRBV5-1 to TRBJ1-1; 7 nucleotides match TRBD1. CDR1 and CDR2 (germline): SGHRS, YFSETQ. The CDR3 loop spans 18 amino acids. With V trimmed by 4 bases and J by 5 bases, 20 bases remained unmatched. The CDR3 DNA is TGCGCCAGCAGCACACGACAGGGAAATGGAGGCAGAACAACTGAAGCTTTCTTT. Its protein is CASSTRQGNGGRTTEAFF.

The CDR3 DNA sequence: TGTGCCAGCAGTTTTAACGGGGACTACGAGCAGTACTTC. As protein: CASSFNGDYEQYF. The rearrangement joins TRBV27 to TRBJ2-7; D may be TRBD2 (5 bases). V was shortened by 3 bases and J by 3 bases, with 9 bases between the two germline ends. CDR1 MNHEY and CDR2 SMNVEV come from the germline V gene (reference sequence). The CDR3 length is 13 residues.

This chain links TRBV7-9 with TRBJ2-7; the match to TRBD1 covers 9 bases. The CDR3 consists of 17 residues. The V gene end was trimmed by 1 base and the J gene end by 3 bases; junction bases not matched to a gene: 10. Germline-derived CDR1 and CDR2 are SEHNR and FQNEAQ (reference sequence). CDR3 sequence reads: CASSLEYGGTGHYEQYF. The DNA for the CDR3 is TGTGCCAGCAGCTTAGAGTATGGCGGGACAGGGCACTACGAGCAGTACTTC.

J is TRBJ2-3 and V is TRBV5-4; TRBD2 matches at 9 bases. Germline values: CDR1 SGHNT, CDR2 YYREEE (reference sequence). Losses at the gene ends were 3 bases for V and 2 bases for J; bases not matched to a gene: 7. The CDR3 consists of 16 residues. This chain's CDR3 is CASSSKRGEHTDTQYF. CDR3 DNA: TGTGCCAGCAGCTCCAAGCGGGGGGAGCACACAGATACGCAGTATTTT.

The chain joins TRBV9 to TRBJ1-3; a weak D match, TRBD1 (5 bases). Germline-derived CDR1 and CDR2 are SGDLS and YYNGEE. V was clipped by 4 bases and J by 3 bases, with 17 bases between them. The CDR3 loop spans 16 amino acids. Here the CDR3 reads CASSPSRGLGGNTIYF. The DNA of the CDR3 is TGTGCCAGCAGCCCAAGTCGGGGGTTGGGTGGAAACACCATATATTTT.

The chain is built from TRBV5-1 and TRBJ2-5; D is possibly TRBD1 (5 bases). The CDR3 length is 13 residues. With 1 base removed from V and 5 bases from J, the gap between germline ends came to 9 bases. Germline V gene data show CDR1 as SGHRS and CDR2 as YFSETQ. As DNA, the CDR3 is TGCGCCAGCAGCTTGAGGGGTTCGGAGACCCAGTACTTC. Protein sequence: CASSLRGSETQYF.

Only one count was recorded for this clone. The chain carries TRBV18 and TRBJ1-6; D gene uncertain. Germline V gives CDR1 KGHSH, CDR2 LQKENI. V was pared by 5 bases and J by 9 bases, with 11 bases between. This CDR3 is built from 13 residues. CDR3 bases: TGTGCCAGCTCAGTGTCTACAGTTTCACCCCTCCACTTT. Protein sequence: CASSVSTVSPLHF.

The gene calls are TRBV14 and TRBJ1-2; TRBD1 aligns across 8 bases. With V trimmed by 4 bases and J by 3 bases, 10 bases remained unmatched. Germline values: CDR1 SGHDN, CDR2 FVKESK. This CDR3 region has 16 residues. CDR3 bases: TGTGCCAGCAGCCTAACTCCTGGACAGGGTCACTATGGCTACACCTTC. Its protein product is CASSLTPGQGHYGYTF. The full variable domain, in which reference TRBV14 and TRBJ1-2 provide the parts outside the CDR3, is EAGVTQFPSHSVIEKGQTVTLRCDPISGHDNLYWYRRVMGKEIKFLLHFVKESKQDESGMPNNRFLAERTGGTYSTLKVQPAELEDSGVYFCASSLTPGQGHYGYTFGSGTRLTVV.

In this sample, this clone turned up a few times. The chain recombines TRBV2 with TRBJ2-6; tentative D call: TRBD1 (5 bases). Germline CDR1 reads SNHLY; CDR2 reads FYNNEI. V dropped 4 bases and J dropped 4 bases, with 11 bases sitting between them. This CDR3 comprises 15 residues. The CDR3 loop is CASSVMGLGANVLTF. DNA of the CDR3: TGTGCCAGCAGTGTCATGGGGCTAGGGGCCAACGTCCTGACTTTC.

V gene TRBV28 combines with J gene TRBJ1-6; perhaps TRBD1 as D (6 bases). Germline loops: CDR1 MDHEN, CDR2 SYDVKM. Trimming stripped 1 base from V and 9 bases from J, with 19 bases between. The CDR3 totals 17 residues. CDR3 sequence reads: CASSLLLGGGASSPLHF. CDR3 sequence (DNA): TGTGCCAGCAGTTTATTGTTGGGGGGGGGCGCTTCTTCACCCCTCCACTTT.

In this sample, this clone turned up a few times. The gene calls are TRBV10-3 and TRBJ2-7; D unresolved. The germline gives CDR1 ENHRY, CDR2 SYGVKD. V was trimmed by 11 bases and J by 3 bases, leaving 11 bases between them. The CDR3 has 11 amino acids. The CDR3 sequence is CAASRGYEQYF. Written as DNA, the CDR3 is TGTGCCGCATCAAGAGGCTACGAGCAGTACTTC.